Sequencing of this TCR beta chain was carried out in a study of neoadjuvant anti-PD-1 for oral cavity cancer. Clones were read by immunoSEQ multiplex PCR, and TCRdb kept only the in-frame ones, dropping some. The profile shows roughly 14,000 clones, about two thirds of them singletons. CDR3 length equals 13 residues. Trimming took off 11 bases at V and 0 bases at J, with 14 bases between the two ends. Looked up from germline, CDR1 is SEHNR and CDR2 is FQNEAQ (reference sequence). These newly diagnosed stage II-IVA oral cavity squamous cell carcinoma patients had no prior systemic or radiation treatment.

The receptor's source is a person between 35 and 79 years old with oral cavity squamous cell carcinoma. Sequenced here: PBMCs, sampled before nivolumab (anti-PD-1) treatment. The chain carries TRBV7-9 and TRBJ2-7; unclear D gene. This CDR3 reads CALAEVASYEQYF. In DNA form, the CDR3 reads TGTGCCCTCGCCGAGGTAGCCTCCTACGAGCAGTACTTC.